The 8 T cell receptor beta chains presented below share a single source sample, sequenced in a study of Graves' ophthalmopathy and Graves' hyperthyroidism. The authors amplified TCR beta CDR3 regions, and they did so from RNA transcripts for repertoire sequencing. Investigators did first-round RT-PCR with HTBI primers, then second-round multiplex PCR. TCRdb itself ran the multiplex PCR reads through MiXCR, one entry per CDR3 protein. In the table there are some 390,000 distinct CDR3 sequences, around 19% of which are singletons. Material: peripheral blood. These receptors were taken from a woman between 18 and 29 years old with Graves' ophthalmopathy.

The chain joins TRBV28 to TRBJ2-5; 10 bases map to TRBD1. CDR3 length: 15 residues. Trimming at V came to 6 bases and at J to 5 bases, leaving 9 bases not matched to a gene. From germline, CDR1 is MDHEN and CDR2 SYDVKM. CDR3 loop: CASRPADRGLETQYF. For the CDR3, the DNA is TGTGCCAGCAGACCGGCGGACAGGGGGTTGGAGACCCAGTACTTC.

This clonotype appeared many times. V gene TRBV24-1 combines with J gene TRBJ1-5; no clear D gene. This CDR3 comprises 13 residues. The germline gives CDR1 KGHDR, CDR2 SFDVKD. Trimming removed 2 bases from V and 6 bases from J, with 7 bases in between. The CDR3 nucleotides are TGTGCCACCAGTGATTCGGGGTTTCAGCCCCAGCATTTT. It is translated as CATSDSGFQPQHF.

The V call is TRBV6-5, the J call TRBJ2-7; TRBD2 matches 7 bases. J gave up 0 bases and V 0 bases, and 5 bases lay outside the gene matches. CDR1 and CDR2 from the germline V gene are MNHEY and SVGAGI. The CDR3 is 16 amino acids. The CDR3 spells CASSYSRRGSSYEQYF. For the CDR3, the DNA is TGTGCCAGCAGTTACTCGCGCCGCGGGAGCTCCTACGAGCAGTACTTC.

Ten or more counts support this clonotype. The gene calls are TRBV28 and TRBJ2-3; D unresolved. Germline CDR1 reads MDHEN; CDR2 reads SYDVKM. V was trimmed by 2 bases and J by 5 bases, leaving 11 bases between them. The length of the CDR3 is 14 residues. The CDR3 here is CASSLGREVDTQYF. As DNA, the CDR3 is TGTGCCAGCAGTTTAGGCAGAGAAGTAGATACGCAGTATTTT.

This clonotype appeared many times. V gene TRBV15 combines with J gene TRBJ2-5; D call uncertain. The CDR3 sequence is 14 residues long. Per germline, CDR1 LNHNV and CDR2 YYDKDF (reference sequence). V was clipped by 1 base and J by 2 bases, with 8 bases between them. CDR3 sequence reads: CATSRVAGQETQYF. The CDR3 nucleotides are TGTGCCACCAGCAGAGTGGCTGGACAAGAGACCCAGTACTTC.

This clonotype showed up many times. The CDR3 DNA reads as TGTGCCAGCAGCACGACTCGGAACACCATATATTTT. It is translated as CASSTTRNTIYF. This chain links TRBV11-2 with TRBJ1-3; D is ambiguous. Trimming stripped 5 bases from V and 7 bases from J, with 9 bases between. The CDR3 runs to 12 residues. Germline CDR1 SGHAT, CDR2 FQNNGV. The entire variable domain, with the rest obtained from reference TRBV11-2 and TRBJ1-3, is as follows: EAGVAQSPRYKIIEKRQSVAFWCNPISGHATLYWYQQILGQGPKLLIQFQNNGVVDDSQLPKDRFSAERLKGVDSTLKIQPAKLEDSAVYLCASSTTRNTIYFGEGSWLTVV.

This clonotype was counted once. The chain has TRBV7-2 and TRBJ1-1; D gene ambiguous. Trimming cost V 4 bases and J 7 bases, with 10 bases left between them. The CDR3 length is 12 residues. Looked up from germline, CDR1 is SGHTA and CDR2 is FQGNSA. The CDR3 reads CASSSLVIEAFF. The CDR3 DNA follows: TGTGCCAGCAGCTCACTCGTCATTGAAGCTTTCTTT.

This clonotype has at least ten counts. V and J are TRBV9 and TRBJ1-6; possibly TRBD1 for D (5 bases). V lost 0 bases and J lost 7, with 11 bases in between. Germline values: CDR1 SGDLS, CDR2 YYNGEE. The CDR3 is made up of 15 amino acids. The CDR3 bases are TGTGCCAGCAGCGTAGCGGGGGGACCAAATTCACCCCTCCACTTT. Its translation is CASSVAGGPNSPLHF.